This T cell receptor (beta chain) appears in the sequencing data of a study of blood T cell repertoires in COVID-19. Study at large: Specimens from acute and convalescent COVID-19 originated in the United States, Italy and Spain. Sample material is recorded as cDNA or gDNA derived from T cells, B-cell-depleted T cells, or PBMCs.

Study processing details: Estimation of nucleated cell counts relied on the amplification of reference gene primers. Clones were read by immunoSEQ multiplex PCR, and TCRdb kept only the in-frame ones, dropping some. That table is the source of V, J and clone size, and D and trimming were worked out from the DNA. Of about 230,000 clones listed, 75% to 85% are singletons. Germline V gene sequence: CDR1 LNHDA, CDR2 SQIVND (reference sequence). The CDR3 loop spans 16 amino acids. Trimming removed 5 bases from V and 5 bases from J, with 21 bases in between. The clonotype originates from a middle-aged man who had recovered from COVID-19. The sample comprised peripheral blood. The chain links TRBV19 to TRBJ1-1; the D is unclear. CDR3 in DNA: TGTGCCAGTAGTCTTGGCCTTAGCCTCCGAGGGACTGAAGCTTTCTTT. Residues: CASSLGLSLRGTEAFF.